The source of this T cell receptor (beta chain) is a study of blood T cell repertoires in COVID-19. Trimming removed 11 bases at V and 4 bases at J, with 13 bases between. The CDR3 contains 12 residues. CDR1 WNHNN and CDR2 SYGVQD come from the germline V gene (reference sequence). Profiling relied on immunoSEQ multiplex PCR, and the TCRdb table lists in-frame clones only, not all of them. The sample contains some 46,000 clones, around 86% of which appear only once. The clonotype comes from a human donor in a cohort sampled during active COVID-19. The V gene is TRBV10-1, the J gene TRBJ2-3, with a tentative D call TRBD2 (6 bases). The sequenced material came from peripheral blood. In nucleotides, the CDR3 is TGCGCCGCCCCCGGGAGCCCAGATACGCAGTATTTT. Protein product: CAAPGSPDTQYF.